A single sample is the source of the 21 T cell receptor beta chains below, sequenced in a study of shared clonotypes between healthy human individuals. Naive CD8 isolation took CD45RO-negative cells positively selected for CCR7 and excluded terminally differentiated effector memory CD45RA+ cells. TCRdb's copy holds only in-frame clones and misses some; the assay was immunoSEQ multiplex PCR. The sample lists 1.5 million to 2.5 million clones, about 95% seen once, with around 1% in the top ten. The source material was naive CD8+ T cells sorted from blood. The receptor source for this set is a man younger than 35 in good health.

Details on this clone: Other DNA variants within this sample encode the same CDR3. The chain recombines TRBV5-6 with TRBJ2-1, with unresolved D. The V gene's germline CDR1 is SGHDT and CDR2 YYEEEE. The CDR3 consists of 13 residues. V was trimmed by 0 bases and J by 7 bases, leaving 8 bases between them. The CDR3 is CASSLGTPNEQFF. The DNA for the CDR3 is TGTGCCAGCAGCTTGGGGACGCCTAATGAGCAGTTCTTC.

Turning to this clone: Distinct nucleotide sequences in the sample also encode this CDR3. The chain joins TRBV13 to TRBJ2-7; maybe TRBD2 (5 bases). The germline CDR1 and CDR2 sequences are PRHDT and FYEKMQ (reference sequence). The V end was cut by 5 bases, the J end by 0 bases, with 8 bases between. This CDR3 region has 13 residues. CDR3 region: CASSPGGSYEQYF. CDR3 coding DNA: TGTGCCAGCAGCCCTGGAGGCTCCTACGAGCAGTACTTC.

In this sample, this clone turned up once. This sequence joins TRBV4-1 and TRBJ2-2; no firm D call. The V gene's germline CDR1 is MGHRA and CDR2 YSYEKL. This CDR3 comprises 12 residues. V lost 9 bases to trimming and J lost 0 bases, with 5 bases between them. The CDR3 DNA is TGCGCCAGTTCCACGAACACCGGGGAGCTGTTTTTT. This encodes CASSTNTGELFF.

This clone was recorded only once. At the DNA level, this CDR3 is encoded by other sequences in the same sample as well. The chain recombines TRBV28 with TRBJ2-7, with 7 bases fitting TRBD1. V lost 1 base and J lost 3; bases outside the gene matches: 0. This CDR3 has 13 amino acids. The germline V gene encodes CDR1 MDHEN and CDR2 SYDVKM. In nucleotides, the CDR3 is TGTGCCAGCAGTTTATACAGGGGCTACGAGCAGTACTTC. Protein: CASSLYRGYEQYF.

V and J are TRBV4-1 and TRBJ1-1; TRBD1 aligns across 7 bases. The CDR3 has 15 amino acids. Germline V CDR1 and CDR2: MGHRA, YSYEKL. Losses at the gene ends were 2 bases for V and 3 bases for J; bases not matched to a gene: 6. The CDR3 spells CASSQFEQGYTEAFF. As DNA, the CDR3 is TGCGCCAGCAGCCAATTCGAACAGGGGTACACTGAAGCTTTCTTT.

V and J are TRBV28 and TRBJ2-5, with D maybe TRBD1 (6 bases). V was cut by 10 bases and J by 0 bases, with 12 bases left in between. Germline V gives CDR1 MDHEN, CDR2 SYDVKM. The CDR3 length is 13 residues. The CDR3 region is CATLGHNQETQYF. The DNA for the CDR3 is TGTGCCACCCTGGGACACAACCAAGAGACCCAGTACTTC.

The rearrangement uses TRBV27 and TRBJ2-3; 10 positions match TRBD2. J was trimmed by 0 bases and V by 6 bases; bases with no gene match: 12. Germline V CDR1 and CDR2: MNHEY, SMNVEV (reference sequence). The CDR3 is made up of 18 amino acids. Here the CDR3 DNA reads TGTGCCAGCAGATCCCCCTCCAATAGCGGGGGGAGCACAGATACGCAGTATTTT. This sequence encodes CASRSPSNSGGSTDTQYF.

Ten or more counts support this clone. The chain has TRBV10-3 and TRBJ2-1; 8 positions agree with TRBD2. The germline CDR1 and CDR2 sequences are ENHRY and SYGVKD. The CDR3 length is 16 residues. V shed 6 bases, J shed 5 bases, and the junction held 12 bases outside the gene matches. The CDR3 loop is CAISARDGRADNEQFF. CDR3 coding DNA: TGTGCCATCAGCGCCCGCGACGGGAGGGCCGACAATGAGCAGTTCTTC.

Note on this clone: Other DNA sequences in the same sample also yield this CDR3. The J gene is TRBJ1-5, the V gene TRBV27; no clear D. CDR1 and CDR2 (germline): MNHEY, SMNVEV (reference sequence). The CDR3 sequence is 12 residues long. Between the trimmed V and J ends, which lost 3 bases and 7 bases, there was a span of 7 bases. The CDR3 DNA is TGTGCCAGCAGTTTTGGAGGCCAGCCCCAGCATTTT. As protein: CASSFGGQPQHF.

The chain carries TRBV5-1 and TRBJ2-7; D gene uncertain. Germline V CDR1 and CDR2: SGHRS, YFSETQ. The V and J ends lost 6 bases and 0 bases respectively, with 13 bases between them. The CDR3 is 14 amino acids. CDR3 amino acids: CASTHSALSYEQYF. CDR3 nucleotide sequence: TGCGCCAGCACCCACAGCGCACTCTCCTACGAGCAGTACTTC.

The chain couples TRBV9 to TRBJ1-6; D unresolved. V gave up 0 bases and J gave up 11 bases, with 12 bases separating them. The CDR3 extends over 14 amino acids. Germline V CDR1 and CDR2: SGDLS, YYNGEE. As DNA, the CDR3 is TGTGCCAGCAGCGTAGCTCGGAACGGCCCACCCCTCCACTTT. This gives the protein CASSVARNGPPLHF.

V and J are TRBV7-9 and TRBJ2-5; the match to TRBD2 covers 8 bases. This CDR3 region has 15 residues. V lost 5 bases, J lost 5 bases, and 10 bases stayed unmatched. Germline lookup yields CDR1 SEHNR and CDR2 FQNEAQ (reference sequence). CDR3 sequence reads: CASSPPGLGPETQYF. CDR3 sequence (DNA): TGTGCCAGCAGCCCCCCGGGACTAGGTCCCGAGACCCAGTACTTC.

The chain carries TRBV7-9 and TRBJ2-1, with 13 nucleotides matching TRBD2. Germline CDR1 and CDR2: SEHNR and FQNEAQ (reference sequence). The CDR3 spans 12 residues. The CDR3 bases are TGTGCGGGGACTAGCGGGAAGAATGAGCAGTTCTTC. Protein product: CAGTSGKNEQFF.

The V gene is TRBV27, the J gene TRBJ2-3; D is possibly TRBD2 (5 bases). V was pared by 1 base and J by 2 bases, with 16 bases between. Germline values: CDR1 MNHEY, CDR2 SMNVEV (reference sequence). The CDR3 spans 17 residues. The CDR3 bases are TGTGCCAGCAGTTTATATAGCTTGTCGGGAAACACAGATACGCAGTATTTT. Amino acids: CASSLYSLSGNTDTQYF.

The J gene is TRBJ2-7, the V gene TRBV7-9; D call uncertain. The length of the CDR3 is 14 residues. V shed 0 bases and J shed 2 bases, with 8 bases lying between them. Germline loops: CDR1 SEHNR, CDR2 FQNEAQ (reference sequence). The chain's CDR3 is CASSLALKPYEQYF. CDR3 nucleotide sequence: TGTGCCAGCAGCTTAGCGCTTAAGCCCTACGAGCAGTACTTC. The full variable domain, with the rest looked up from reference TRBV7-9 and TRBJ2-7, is DTGVSQNPRHKITKRGQNVTFRCDPISEHNRLYWYRQTLGQGPEFLTYFQNEAQLEKSRLLSDRFSAERPKGSFSTLEIQRTEQGDSAMYLCASSLALKPYEQYFGPGTRLTVT.

For the CDR3, the DNA is TGCGCCAGCAGCGAGGGGTCTGAGGGGGCGGACACTGAAGCTTTCTTT. Translating gives CASSEGSEGADTEAFF. The V call is TRBV10-2, the J call TRBJ1-1; TRBD1 aligns across 7 bases. J gave up 3 bases and V 6 bases, and 13 bases lay outside the gene matches. CDR3 length: 16 amino acids. Per the germline V gene, CDR1 is WSHSY and CDR2 is SAAADI.

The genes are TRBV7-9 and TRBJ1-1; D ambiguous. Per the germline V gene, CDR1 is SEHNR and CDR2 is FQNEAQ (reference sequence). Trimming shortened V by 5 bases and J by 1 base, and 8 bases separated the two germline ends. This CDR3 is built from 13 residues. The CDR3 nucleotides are TGTGCCAGCAGCGCTTCAGAGAACACTGAAGCTTTCTTT. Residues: CASSASENTEAFF.

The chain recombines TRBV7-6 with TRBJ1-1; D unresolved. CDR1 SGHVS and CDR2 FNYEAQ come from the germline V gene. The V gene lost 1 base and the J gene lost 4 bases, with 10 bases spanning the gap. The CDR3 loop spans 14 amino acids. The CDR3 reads CASSLGPSGTEAFF. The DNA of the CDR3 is TGTGCCAGCAGCTTAGGACCGTCGGGCACTGAAGCTTTCTTT.

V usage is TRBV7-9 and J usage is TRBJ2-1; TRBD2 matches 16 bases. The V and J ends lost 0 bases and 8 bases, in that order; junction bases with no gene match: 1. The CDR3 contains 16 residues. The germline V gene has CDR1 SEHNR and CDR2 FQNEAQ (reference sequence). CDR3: CASSLAGLAGGHEQFF. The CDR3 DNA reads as TGTGCCAGCAGCTTAGCGGGACTAGCGGGAGGGCATGAGCAGTTCTTC.

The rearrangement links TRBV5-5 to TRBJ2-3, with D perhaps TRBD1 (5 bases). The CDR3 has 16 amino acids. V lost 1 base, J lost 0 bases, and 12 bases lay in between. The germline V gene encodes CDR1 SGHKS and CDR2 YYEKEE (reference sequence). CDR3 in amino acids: CASSLLTEWSTDTQYF. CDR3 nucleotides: TGTGCCAGCAGCTTGCTGACAGAATGGAGCACAGATACGCAGTATTTT.

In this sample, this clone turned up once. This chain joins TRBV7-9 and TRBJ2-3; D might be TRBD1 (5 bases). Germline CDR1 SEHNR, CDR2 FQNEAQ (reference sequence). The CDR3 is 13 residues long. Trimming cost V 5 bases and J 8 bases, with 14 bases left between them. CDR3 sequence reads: CASSTGAEATQYF. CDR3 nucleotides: TGTGCCAGCAGCACTGGGGCGGAAGCTACGCAGTATTTT. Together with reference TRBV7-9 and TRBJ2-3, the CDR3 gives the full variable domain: DTGVSQNPRHKITKRGQNVTFRCDPISEHNRLYWYRQTLGQGPEFLTYFQNEAQLEKSRLLSDRFSAERPKGSFSTLEIQRTEQGDSAMYLCASSTGAEATQYFGPGTRLTVL.